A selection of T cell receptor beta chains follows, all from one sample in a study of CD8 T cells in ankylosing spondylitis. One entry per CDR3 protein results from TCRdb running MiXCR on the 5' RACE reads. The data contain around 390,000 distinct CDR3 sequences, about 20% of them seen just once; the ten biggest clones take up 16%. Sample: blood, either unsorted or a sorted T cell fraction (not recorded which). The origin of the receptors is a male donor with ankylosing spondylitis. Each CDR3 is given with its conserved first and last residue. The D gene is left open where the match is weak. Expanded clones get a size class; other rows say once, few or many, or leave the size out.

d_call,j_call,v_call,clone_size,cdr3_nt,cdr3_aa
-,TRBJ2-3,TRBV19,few,TGTGCCAGTAGTACCCTAACAGATACGCAGTATTTT,CASSTLTDTQYF
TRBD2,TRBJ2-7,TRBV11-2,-,TGTGCCAGCAGCGTAAGGGGACTAGCGGGAGTCGGGGTGTCCTACGAGCAGTACTTC,CASSVRGLAGVGVSYEQYF
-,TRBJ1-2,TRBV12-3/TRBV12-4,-,TGTGCCAGCAGTTTAGGGACAGAGCTTTATGGCTACACCTTC,CASSLGTELYGYTF
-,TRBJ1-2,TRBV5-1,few,TGCGCCAGCAGCTTGGAGGCTTCCCCCCGGGGCGGCTACACCTTC,CASSLEASPRGGYTF
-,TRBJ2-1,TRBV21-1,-,TGTGCCAGCAGCAAATCGGTAAAGGGGAAAACTAGCGGGAGTTATGAGCAGTTCTTC,CASSKSVKGKTSGSYEQFF
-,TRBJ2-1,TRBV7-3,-,TGTGCCAGCAGCTCAGGGTGGGCAAATGAGCAGTTCTTC,CASSSGWANEQFF
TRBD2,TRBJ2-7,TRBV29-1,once,TGCAGCGCCGGACTAGCGGGAACCCTAATCTACGAGCAGTACTTC,CSAGLAGTLIYEQYF
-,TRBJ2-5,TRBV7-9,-,TGTGCCAGCGAGATTGACCGGTTCCAAGAGACCCAGTACTTC,CASEIDRFQETQYF
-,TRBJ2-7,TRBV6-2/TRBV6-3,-,TGTGCCAGCAGTTACCCCGAGAACAGCCGTGACGAGCAGTACTTC,CASSYPENSRDEQYF
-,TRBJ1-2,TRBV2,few,TGTGCCAGCGATATCCAAAACTATGGCTACACCTTC,CASDIQNYGYTF
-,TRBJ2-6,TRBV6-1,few,TGTGCCAGCAGCCGGGGGACTGGGGCCAACGTCCTGACTTTC,CASSRGTGANVLTF
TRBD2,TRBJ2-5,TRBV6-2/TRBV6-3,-,TGTGCCAGCAGTACTCAACGGACTAGCGGGAGAGAGACCCAGTACTTC,CASSTQRTSGRETQYF
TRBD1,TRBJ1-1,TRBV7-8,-,TGTGCCAGCAGCTCAGAACAGGGGTGGGACACTGAAGCTTTCTTT,CASSSEQGWDTEAFF
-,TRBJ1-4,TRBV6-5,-,TGTGCCAGCAGTTACTCCGGGTTTGGTGAAAAACTGTTTTTT,CASSYSGFGEKLFF
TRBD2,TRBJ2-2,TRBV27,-,TGTGCCAGCAGAAGAGGACTAGCGGGACCGAACACCGGGGAGCTGTTTTTT,CASRRGLAGPNTGELFF